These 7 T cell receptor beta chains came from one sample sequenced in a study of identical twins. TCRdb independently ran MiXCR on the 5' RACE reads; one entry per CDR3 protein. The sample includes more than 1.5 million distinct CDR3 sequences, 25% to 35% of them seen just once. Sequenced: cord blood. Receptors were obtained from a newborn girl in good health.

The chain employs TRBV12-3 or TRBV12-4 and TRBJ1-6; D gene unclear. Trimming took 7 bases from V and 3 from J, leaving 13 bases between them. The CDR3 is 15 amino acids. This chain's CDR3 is CASTPSGLYNSPLHF. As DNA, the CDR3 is TGTGCCAGCACTCCCTCAGGCCTCTATAATTCACCCCTCCACTTT.

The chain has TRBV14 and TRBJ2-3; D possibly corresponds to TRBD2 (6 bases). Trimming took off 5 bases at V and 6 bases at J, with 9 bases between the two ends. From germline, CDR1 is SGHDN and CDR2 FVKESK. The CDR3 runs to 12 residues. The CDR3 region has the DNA TGTGCCAGCAGCTGGGACTTCGATACGCAGTATTTT. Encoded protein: CASSWDFDTQYF.

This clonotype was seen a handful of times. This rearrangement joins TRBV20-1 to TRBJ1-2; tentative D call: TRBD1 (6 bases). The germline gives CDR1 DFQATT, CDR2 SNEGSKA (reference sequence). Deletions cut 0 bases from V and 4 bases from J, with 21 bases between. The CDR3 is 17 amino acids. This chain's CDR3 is CSARDQRQGQGFYGYTF. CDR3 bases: TGCAGTGCTAGAGATCAACGGCAGGGGCAGGGTTTCTATGGCTACACCTTC.

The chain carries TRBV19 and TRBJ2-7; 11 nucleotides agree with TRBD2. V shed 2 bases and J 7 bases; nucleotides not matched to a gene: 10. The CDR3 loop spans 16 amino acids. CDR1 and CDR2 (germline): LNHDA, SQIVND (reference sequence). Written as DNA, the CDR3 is TGTGCCAGTAGTATACGACTAGCGGGGATACAAAATGAGCAGTACTTC. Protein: CASSIRLAGIQNEQYF.

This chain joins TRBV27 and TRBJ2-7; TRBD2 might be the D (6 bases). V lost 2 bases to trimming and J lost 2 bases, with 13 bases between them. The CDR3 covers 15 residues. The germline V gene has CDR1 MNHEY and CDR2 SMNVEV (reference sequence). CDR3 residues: CASSLIGGTPYEQYF. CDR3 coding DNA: TGTGCCAGCAGTTTAATCGGGGGAACACCCTACGAGCAGTACTTC.

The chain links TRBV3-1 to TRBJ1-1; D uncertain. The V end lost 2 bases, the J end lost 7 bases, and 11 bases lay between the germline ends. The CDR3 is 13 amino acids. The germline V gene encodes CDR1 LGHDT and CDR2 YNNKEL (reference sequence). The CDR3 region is CASSQRIGNEAFF. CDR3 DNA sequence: TGTGCCAGCAGCCAAAGGATCGGGAATGAAGCTTTCTTT.

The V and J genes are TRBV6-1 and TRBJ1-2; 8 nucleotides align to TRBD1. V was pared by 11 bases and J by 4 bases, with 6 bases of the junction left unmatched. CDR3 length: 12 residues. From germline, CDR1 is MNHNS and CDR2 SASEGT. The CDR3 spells CAGQTGVYGYTF. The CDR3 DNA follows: TGTGCCGGCCAGACAGGGGTCTATGGCTACACCTTC.